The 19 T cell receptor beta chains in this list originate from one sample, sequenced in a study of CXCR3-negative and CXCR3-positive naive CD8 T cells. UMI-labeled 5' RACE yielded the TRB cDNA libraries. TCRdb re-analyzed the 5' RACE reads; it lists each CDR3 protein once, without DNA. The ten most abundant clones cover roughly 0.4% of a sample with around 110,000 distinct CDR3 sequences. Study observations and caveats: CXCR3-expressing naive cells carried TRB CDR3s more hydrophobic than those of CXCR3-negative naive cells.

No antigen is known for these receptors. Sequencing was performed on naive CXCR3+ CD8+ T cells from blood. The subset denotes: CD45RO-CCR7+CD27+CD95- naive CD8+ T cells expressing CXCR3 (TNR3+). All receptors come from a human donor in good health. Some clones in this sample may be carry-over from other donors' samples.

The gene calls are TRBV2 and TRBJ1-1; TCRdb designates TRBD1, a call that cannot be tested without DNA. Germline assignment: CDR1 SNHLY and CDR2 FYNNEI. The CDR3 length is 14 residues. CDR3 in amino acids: CASSASGGVNEAFF.

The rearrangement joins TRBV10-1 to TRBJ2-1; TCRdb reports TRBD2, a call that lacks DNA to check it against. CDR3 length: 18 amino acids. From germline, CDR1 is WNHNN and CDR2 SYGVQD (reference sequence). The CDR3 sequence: CASSDTSGRSNSYNEQFF.

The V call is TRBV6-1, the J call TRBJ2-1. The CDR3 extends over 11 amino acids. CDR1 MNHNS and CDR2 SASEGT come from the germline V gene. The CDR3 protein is CASMRYNEQFF.

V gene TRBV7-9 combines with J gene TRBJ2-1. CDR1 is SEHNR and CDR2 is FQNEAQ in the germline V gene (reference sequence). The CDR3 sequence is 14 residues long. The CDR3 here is CASRNSHPYNEQFF.

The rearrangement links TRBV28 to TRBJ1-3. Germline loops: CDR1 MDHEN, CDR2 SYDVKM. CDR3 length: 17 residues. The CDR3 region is CASSDAGGERSGNTIYF.

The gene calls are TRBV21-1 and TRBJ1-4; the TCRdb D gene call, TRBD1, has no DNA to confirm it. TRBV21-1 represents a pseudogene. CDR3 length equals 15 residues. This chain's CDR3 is CASSPRQGTNEKLFF.

This CDR3 reads CASSETRATGVYNSPLHF. The chain couples TRBV11-3 to TRBJ1-6; the D gene TCRdb calls, TRBD1, cannot be checked with no DNA. Germline V gene sequence: CDR1 SGHNT, CDR2 YENEEA. The CDR3 is made up of 18 amino acids.

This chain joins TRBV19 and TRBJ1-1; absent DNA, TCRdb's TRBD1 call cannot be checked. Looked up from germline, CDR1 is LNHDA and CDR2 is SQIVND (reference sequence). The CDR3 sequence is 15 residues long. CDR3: CASSITGGMDTEAFF.

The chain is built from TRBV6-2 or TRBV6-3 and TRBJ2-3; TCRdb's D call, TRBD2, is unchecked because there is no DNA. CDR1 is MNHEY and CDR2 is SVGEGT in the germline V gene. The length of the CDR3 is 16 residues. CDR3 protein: CASSALAGGPVDTQYF.

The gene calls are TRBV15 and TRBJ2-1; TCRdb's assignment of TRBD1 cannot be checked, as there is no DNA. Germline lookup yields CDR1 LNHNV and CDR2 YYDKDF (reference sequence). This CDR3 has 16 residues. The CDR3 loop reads CATSREGQGVYNEQFF.

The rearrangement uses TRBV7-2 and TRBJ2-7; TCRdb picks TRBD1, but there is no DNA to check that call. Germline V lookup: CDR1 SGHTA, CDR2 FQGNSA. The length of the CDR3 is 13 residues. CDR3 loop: CASSSTASYEQYF. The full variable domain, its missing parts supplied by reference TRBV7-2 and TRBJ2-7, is GAGVSQSPSNKVTEKGKDVELRCDPISGHTALYWYRQSLGQGLEFLIYFQGNSAPDKSGLPSDRFSAERTGGSVSTLTIQRTQQEDSAVYLCASSSTASYEQYFGPGTRLTVT.

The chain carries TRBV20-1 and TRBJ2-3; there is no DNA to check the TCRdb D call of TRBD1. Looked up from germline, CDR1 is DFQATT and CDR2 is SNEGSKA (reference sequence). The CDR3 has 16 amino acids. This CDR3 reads CSALGGAEVSTDTQYF.

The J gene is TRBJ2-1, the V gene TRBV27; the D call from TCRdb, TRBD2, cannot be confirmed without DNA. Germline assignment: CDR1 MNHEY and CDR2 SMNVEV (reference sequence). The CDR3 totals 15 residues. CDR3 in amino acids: CASSSGAASYNEQFF.

The chain's CDR3 is CASRGYYEQYF. The chain employs TRBV28 and TRBJ2-7. Germline CDR1 MDHEN, CDR2 SYDVKM. This CDR3 is 11 amino acids long.

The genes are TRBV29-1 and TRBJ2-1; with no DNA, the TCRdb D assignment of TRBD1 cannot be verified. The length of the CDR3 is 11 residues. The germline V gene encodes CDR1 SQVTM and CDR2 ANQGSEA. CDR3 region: CSVLWGGEQFF.

The CDR3: CASRKGVPNEKLFF. The J gene is TRBJ1-4, the V gene TRBV27; no DNA is available, so the TRBD1 call from TCRdb remains unchecked. Looked up from germline, CDR1 is MNHEY and CDR2 is SMNVEV (reference sequence). This CDR3 contains 14 residues.

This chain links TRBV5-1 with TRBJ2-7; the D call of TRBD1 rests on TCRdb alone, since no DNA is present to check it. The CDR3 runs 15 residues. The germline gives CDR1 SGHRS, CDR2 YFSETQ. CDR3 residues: CASSPGDRELYEQYF.

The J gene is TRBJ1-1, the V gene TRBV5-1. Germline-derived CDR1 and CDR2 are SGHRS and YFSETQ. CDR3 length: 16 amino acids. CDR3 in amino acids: CASSLVEGVVNTEAFF.

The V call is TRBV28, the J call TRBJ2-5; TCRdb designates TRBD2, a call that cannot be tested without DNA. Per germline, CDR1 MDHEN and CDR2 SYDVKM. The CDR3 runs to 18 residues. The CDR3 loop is CASSLLAPSGGREETQYF. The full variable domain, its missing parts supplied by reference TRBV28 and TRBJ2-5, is DVKVTQSSRYLVKRTGEKVFLECVQDMDHENMFWYRQDPGLGLRLIYFSYDVKMKEKGDIPEGYSVSREKKERFSLILESASTNQTSMYLCASSLLAPSGGREETQYFGPGTRLLVL.